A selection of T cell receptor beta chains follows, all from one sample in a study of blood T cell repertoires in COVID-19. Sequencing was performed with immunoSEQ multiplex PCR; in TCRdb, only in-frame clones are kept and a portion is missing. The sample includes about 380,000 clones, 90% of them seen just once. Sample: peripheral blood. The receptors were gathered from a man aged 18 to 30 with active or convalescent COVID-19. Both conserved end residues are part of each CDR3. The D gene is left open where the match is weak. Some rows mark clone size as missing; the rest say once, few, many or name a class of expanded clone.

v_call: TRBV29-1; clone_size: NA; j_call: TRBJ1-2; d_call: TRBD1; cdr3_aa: CSVEPVRGQGYTF; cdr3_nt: TGCAGCGTCGAGCCCGTCAGGGGGCAAGGCTACACCTTC
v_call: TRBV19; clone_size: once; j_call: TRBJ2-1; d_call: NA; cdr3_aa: CASKSGPSSYNEQFF; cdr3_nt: TGTGCCAGTAAGAGCGGCCCTAGCTCCTACAATGAGCAGTTCTTC
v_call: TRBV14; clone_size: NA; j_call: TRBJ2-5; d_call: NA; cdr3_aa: CASSQGVFYFGRPQETQYF; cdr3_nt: TGTGCCAGCAGCCAAGGCGTCTTCTATTTCGGCAGGCCCCAAGAGACCCAGTACTTC
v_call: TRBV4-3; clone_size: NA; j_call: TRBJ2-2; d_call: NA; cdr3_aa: CASSQDEGPGELFF; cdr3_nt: TGCGCCAGCAGCCAAGACGAGGGTCCCGGGGAGCTGTTTTTT
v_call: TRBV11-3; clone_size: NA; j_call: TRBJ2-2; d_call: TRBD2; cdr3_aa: CASSLAGGPGTGELFF; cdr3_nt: TGTGCCAGCAGCCTAGCGGGGGGGCCTGGCACCGGGGAGCTGTTTTTT
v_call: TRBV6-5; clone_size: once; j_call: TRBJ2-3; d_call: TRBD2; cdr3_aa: CASSYSAGASTDTQYF; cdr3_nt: TGTGCCAGCAGTTACTCAGCGGGGGCTAGCACAGATACGCAGTATTTT
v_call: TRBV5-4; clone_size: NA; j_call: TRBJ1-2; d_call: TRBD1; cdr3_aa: CASSLEGAGINYGYTF; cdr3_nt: TGTGCCAGCAGCTTGGAGGGGGCAGGGATTAACTATGGCTACACCTTC
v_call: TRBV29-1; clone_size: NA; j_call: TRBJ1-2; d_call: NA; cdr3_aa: CSVIGQLYGYTF; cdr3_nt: TGCAGCGTGATCGGACAGCTCTATGGCTACACCTTC
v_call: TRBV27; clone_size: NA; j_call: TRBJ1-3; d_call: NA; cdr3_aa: CASSGSGTLSRNTIYF; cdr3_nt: TGTGCCAGCAGTGGGTCAGGGACACTATCCCGAAACACCATATATTTT
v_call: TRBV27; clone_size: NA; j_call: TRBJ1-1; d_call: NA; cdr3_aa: CASSYSALGTEAFF; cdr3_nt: TGTGCCAGCAGTTATAGCGCGTTGGGCACTGAAGCTTTCTTT
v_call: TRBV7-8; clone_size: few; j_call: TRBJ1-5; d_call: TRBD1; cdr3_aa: CASSTRTGGLLDNQPQHF; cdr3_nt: TGTGCCAGCAGCACCCGGACAGGGGGCCTTTTAGACAATCAGCCCCAGCATTTT
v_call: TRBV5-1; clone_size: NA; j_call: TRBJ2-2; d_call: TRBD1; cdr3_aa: CASSLGQGALNTGELFF; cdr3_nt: TGCGCCAGCAGCTTGGGACAGGGGGCCCTGAACACCGGGGAGCTGTTTTTT
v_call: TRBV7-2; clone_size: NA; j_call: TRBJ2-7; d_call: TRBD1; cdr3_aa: CASTPGQPSYEQYF; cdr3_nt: TGTGCCAGCACTCCGGGACAGCCGTCCTACGAGCAGTACTTC
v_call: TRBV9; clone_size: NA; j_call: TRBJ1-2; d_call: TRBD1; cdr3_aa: CASSVQGGYGYTF; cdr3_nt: TGTGCCAGCAGCGTACAGGGGGGCTATGGCTACACCTTC
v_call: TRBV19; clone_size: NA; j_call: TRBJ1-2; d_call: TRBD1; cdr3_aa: CASRGGVSGYTF; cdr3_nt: TGTGCCAGTAGAGGGGGCGTAAGTGGCTACACCTTC
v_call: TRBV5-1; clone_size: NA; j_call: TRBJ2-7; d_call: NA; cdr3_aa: CASSLQGASYEQYF; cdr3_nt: TGCGCCAGCAGCTTGCAGGGCGCCTCCTACGAGCAGTACTTC
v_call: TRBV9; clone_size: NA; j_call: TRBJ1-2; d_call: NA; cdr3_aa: CASSGSEGVSVYGYTF; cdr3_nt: TGTGCCAGCAGCGGAAGTGAAGGGGTCTCTGTGTATGGCTACACCTTC
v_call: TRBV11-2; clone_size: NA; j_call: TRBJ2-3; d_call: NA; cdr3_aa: CASSPEAGQSTDTQYF; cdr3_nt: TGTGCCAGCAGCCCGGAGGCCGGCCAAAGCACAGATACGCAGTATTTT
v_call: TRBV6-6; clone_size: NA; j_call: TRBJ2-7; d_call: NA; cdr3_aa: CASSYVGLEQYF; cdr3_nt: TGTGCCAGCAGTTACGTGGGGCTGGAGCAGTACTTC
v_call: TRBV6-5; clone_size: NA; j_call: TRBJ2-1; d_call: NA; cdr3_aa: CASSYRSSYNEQFF; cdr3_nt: TGTGCCAGCAGTTATAGGAGCTCCTACAATGAGCAGTTCTTC
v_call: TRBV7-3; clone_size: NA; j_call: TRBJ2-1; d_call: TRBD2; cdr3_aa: CASSLLAGYNEQFF; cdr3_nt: TGTGCCAGCAGCTTGCTAGCGGGATACAATGAGCAGTTCTTC
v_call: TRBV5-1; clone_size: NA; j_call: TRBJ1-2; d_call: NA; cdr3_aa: CASSLGQFNYGYTF; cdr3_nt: TGCGCCAGCAGCCTAGGACAGTTTAACTATGGCTACACCTTC
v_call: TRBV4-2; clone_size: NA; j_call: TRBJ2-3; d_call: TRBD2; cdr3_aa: CASSHSVGGGPQGTQYF; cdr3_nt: TGTGCCAGCAGCCACTCCGTCGGGGGGGGACCTCAGGGGACGCAGTATTTT
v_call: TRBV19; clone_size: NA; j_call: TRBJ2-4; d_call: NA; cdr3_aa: CASHGDSNIQYF; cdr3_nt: TGTGCCAGTCACGGGGACTCAAACATTCAGTACTTC
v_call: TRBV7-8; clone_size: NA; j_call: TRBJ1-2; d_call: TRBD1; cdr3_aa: CASSLATRGSGGDVYGYTF; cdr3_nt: TGTGCCAGCAGCTTAGCTACACGCGGGTCAGGGGGAGATGTCTATGGCTACACCTTC
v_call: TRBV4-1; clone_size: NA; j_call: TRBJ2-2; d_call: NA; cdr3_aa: CASSQEGLANTGELFF; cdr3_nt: TGCGCCAGCAGCCAAGAGGGACTGGCGAACACCGGGGAGCTGTTTTTT
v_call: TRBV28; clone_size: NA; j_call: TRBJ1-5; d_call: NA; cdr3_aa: CASSPSLGARGQPQHF; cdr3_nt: TGTGCCAGCAGTCCTAGCCTGGGGGCGAGGGGTCAGCCCCAGCATTTT
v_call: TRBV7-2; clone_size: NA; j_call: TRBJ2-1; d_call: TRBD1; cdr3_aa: CASSLTGDHYNEQFF; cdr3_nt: TGTGCCAGCAGCTTGACAGGGGACCATTACAATGAGCAGTTCTTC
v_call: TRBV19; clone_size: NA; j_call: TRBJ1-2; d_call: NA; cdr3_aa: CASSIGRDSSGYTF; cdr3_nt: TGTGCCAGTAGTATTGGAAGAGACTCCTCGGGGTACACCTTC
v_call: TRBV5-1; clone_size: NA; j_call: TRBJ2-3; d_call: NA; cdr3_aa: CASSLVRDTQYF; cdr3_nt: TGCGCCAGCAGCTTAGTCCGGGATACGCAGTATTTT
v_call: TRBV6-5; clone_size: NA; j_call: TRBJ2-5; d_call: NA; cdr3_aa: CASSHGETQYF; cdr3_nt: TGTGCCAGCAGTCACGGGGAGACCCAGTACTTC
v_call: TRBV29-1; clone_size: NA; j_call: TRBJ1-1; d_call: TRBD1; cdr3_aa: CSVDGRQGANTEAFF; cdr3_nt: TGCAGCGTTGACGGGAGACAGGGGGCAAACACTGAAGCTTTCTTT
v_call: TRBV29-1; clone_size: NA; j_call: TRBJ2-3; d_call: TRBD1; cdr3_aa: CSVESPRGTYLSDSTDTQYF; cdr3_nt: TGCAGCGTTGAAAGCCCCAGGGGGACGTACCTTTCTGACAGCACAGATACGCAGTATTTT
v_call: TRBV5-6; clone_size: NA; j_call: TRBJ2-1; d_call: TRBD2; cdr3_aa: CASSSQAGVAQFF; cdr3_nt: TGTGCCAGCAGCTCCCAAGCGGGAGTAGCGCAGTTCTTC
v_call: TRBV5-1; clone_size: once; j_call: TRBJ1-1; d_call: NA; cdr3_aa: CASSSDRFTEAFF; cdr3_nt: TGCGCCAGCAGCTCAGACAGGTTCACTGAAGCTTTCTTT
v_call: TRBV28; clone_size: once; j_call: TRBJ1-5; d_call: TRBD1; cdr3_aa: CASINPRTGNQPQHF; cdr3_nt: TGTGCCAGCATCAACCCGCGGACAGGGAATCAGCCCCAGCATTTT
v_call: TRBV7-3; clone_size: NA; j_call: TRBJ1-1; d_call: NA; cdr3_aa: CASSLRQGMTEAFF; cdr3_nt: TGTGCCAGCAGCTTACGGCAGGGGATGACTGAAGCTTTCTTT
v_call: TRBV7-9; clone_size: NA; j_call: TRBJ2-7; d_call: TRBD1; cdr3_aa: CASSPSGTGKGEQYF; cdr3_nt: TGTGCCAGCAGCCCATCCGGGACAGGAAAGGGCGAGCAGTACTTC
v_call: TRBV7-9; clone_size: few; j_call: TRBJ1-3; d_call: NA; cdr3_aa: CASSLEYQGSGNTIYF; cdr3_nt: TGTGCCAGCAGCTTAGAATACCAGGGATCTGGAAACACCATATATTTT
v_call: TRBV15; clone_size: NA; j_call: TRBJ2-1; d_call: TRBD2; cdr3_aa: CATSRGGAGGPNEQFF; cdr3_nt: TGTGCCACCAGCAGAGGTGGAGCGGGAGGGCCCAATGAGCAGTTCTTC